This T cell receptor beta chain was profiled in a study of CD8+ T cells in alopecia areata. General study points: Resident alphabeta T-cell populations of normal skin are likewise subject to sequencing in scalp samples. Researchers report lesional scalp, most notably alopecia totalis/universalis, outstripped normal scalp in clonality.

The treatment: oral pan-JAK inhibitor, 5-10 mg twice daily. Obtained from alopecia areata patients were lesional scalp punch biopsies along with peripheral blood. The CDR3 consists of 17 residues. The germline CDR1 and CDR2 sequences are SGHAT and FQNNGV. V shed 3 bases and J 0 bases; nucleotides not matched to a gene: 3. Reverse transcription of extracted RNA yielded cDNA, which provided the sequencing template. The data were produced by immunoSEQ multiplex PCR, yet TCRdb's version contains in-frame clones alone and is incomplete. The table records just under 65,000 clones, more than 45% of them present only once. Note on this clone: The antigen remains unidentified.

Sequencing was performed on CD8+ T cells sorted from blood, taken around week 36, from a patient treated with tofacitinib. This clonotype was sampled from a human donor with alopecia areata. This chain connects TRBV11-2 to TRBJ2-1, with 12 bases matching TRBD2. The CDR3: CASSLETSGSSYNEQFF. The CDR3 DNA follows: TGTGCCAGCAGCTTGGAGACTAGCGGGAGCTCCTACAATGAGCAGTTCTTC.